These 6 T cell receptor beta chains were all obtained from the same sample, sequenced in a study of blood T cells in healthy people across ages. With a J-beta primer mix and a sample-barcoded 5' primer, a second PCR ran about 7 to 11 cycles. MiXCR, run by TCRdb on the 5' RACE reads, gives a single entry per CDR3 protein. Of 650,000 to 700,000 distinct CDR3 sequences in the sample, less than 40% were seen once. What was sequenced was blood. All receptors come from an elderly woman in good health.

In regard to this clonotype: One end of the junction does not line up with germline, which may come from a read error. J is TRBJ2-2 and V is TRBV7-3; D is perhaps TRBD1 (6 bases). From germline, CDR1 is SGHTA and CDR2 FQGTGA. The CDR3 loop spans 17 amino acids. The CDR3 sequence: CASSSTSRGSETGELCF. The CDR3, as DNA: TGTGCCAGCAGCTCAACCAGCAGGGGCTCAGAGACCGGGGAGCTGTGTTTT.

Comment on this clonotype: The germline gene is not matched at one end of the junction; a read error may be the cause. V usage is TRBV25-1 and J usage is TRBJ2-7; 8 positions agree with TRBD2. The CDR3 has 14 residues. Germline V lookup: CDR1 MGHDK, CDR2 SYGVNS. CDR3 amino acids: CASSFGGDFYERYF. CDR3 sequence (DNA): TGTGCCAGCAGTTTCGGGGGGGACTTCTACGAGCGGTACTTC.

The chain joins TRBV20-1 to TRBJ1-1; D may be TRBD1 (6 bases). Germline loops: CDR1 DFQATT, CDR2 SNEGSKA (reference sequence). The CDR3 contains 14 residues. V lost 5 bases and J lost 2, with 15 bases in between. DNA of the CDR3: TGCAGTGCTGAGGGGGGGGTTCGAAACACTGAAGCTTTCTTT. Translated: CSAEGGVRNTEAFF.

The chain employs TRBV9 and TRBJ2-1; D tentatively reads TRBD1 or TRBD2 (5 bases each). V lost 0 bases, J lost 4 bases, and 14 bases lay in between. Per the germline V gene, CDR1 is SGDLS and CDR2 is YYNGEE. The CDR3 is made up of 16 amino acids. In DNA form, the CDR3 reads TGTGCCAGCAGCGTAGAAATTGGGGGAGATTACAATGAGCAGTTCTTC. Translation: CASSVEIGGDYNEQFF.

This clonotype has ten or more counts. V and J are TRBV20-1 and TRBJ2-5; 8 bases fit TRBD2. The CDR3 length is 15 residues. V lost 5 bases, J lost 1 base, and 9 bases stayed unmatched. Germline CDR1 is DFQATT and CDR2 is SNEGSKA (reference sequence). CDR3 sequence (DNA): TGCAGTGCTGGTCTTCGGGGGGGTCCCCAAGAGACCCAGTACTTC. It specifies CSAGLRGGPQETQYF.

The table lists this clonotype with a few counts. CDR3 in DNA: TGTGCCAGCAGTGAAAGAAGGGATCAGCCCCAGCATTTT. Translating it yields CASSERRDQPQHF. V and J are TRBV2 and TRBJ1-5; unclear D gene. Germline V gives CDR1 SNHLY, CDR2 FYNNEI. V was pared by 2 bases and J by 5 bases, with 7 bases between. This CDR3 comprises 13 residues.